This TCR beta chain was recovered during a study of OX40 agonist ivuxolimab in advanced cancers. The overall study: The treatment was a fully human IgG2 OX40 agonist, ivuxolimab. Partial responses were recorded for three patients, including one with hepatocellular carcinoma and two with cutaneous melanoma.

This clone has a single count. Antigen specificity is unknown. The germline V gene has CDR1 LNHNV and CDR2 YYDKDF (reference sequence). CDR3 size: 14 residues. The V end was cut by 2 bases, the J end by 7 bases, with 12 bases between. Assay used: immunoSEQ multiplex PCR; TCRdb lists only in-frame clones, some missing. The sample includes some 85,000 clones, approximately 90% of them seen just once. Study conclusions and caveats: The study found that CD8+ T cells averaged more expanded clones than CD4+.

The chain links TRBV15 to TRBJ2-1; possibly TRBD1 for D (6 bases). The sample here was CD4+ or CD8+ T cells sorted from blood, taken in a trial of the OX40 agonist ivuxolimab. The sequence was obtained from an adult with an advanced solid tumor such as melanoma, head and neck, liver or kidney cancer. This CDR3 is CATSRLITGNEQFF. CDR3 nucleotide sequence: TGTGCCACCAGCAGACTAATTACAGGGAATGAGCAGTTCTTC.